This TCR beta chain was identified during a study of shared clonotypes between healthy human individuals. Study at large: Researchers assigned three CD4 naive, three CD4 memory, two CD8 naive and one CD8 memory plate to each donor.

Trimming cost V 4 bases and J 14 bases; bases outside gene matches: 5. This CDR3 has 12 amino acids. In germline, CDR1 is SGHNT, CDR2 YYREEE (reference sequence). The protocol was immunoSEQ multiplex PCR, while the TCRdb copy is restricted to in-frame clones and leaves out a portion. The data show about 2.4 million clones, under 95% seen once. This sequence was found in a man between 18 and 29 years old in good health. Some clones in this sample may be carry-over from other donors' samples. The sequencing input was naive CD4+ T cells from PBMCs. Regarding subset: CD45RA+ positively selected. The rearrangement links TRBV5-4 to TRBJ2-1; 11 bases are shared with TRBD2. The CDR3 bases are TGTGCCAGCAGCCAACTAGCGGGAGATAAGTTCTTC. Its protein is CASSQLAGDKFF. Supplemented by reference TRBV5-4 and TRBJ2-1, the full variable domain reads ETGVTQSPTHLIKTRGQQVTLRCSSQSGHNTVSWYQQALGQGPQFIFQYYREEENGRGNFPPRFSGLQFPNYSSELNVNALELDDSALYLCASSQLAGDKFFGPGTRLTVL.